This T cell receptor (beta chain) was identified during a study of cytotoxic CD8 clonotypes in ibrutinib-treated CLL. V shed 2 bases and J 1 base; nucleotides not matched to a gene: 2. The CDR3 contains 14 residues. The V gene's germline CDR1 is MNHEY and CDR2 SMNVEV (reference sequence). Study results and limitations: Public clonotypes, an uncommon group, contracted or remained stable on treatment.

This clone is a singleton in its sample. Its specificity is unknown. Profiling relied on immunoSEQ multiplex PCR, and the TCRdb table lists in-frame clones only, not all of them. This sample yields hundreds of thousands of clones, of which 70% are seen a single time; roughly 14% belongs to the top ten. This TCR derives from a human donor with chronic lymphocytic leukemia. The chain links TRBV27 to TRBJ2-7, with 7 bases lining up with TRBD2. The sequenced sample was PBMCs, obtained after 24 months of ibrutinib treatment. The CDR3 DNA follows: TGTGCCAGCAGTTTAGGGGAGGGATCCTACGAGCAGTACTTC. Its protein is CASSLGEGSYEQYF.